The T cell receptor (beta chain) described here comes from a study of OX40 agonist ivuxolimab in advanced cancers. Study-level background: The mean age was approximately 60 years, ranging from 23 to 79, with 65% to 90% of participants male. Study-wide points: Nonresponders, in some cases, also had low normalized T-cell clonal expansion.

Regarding this clone: Its target is not known.

V was pared by 1 base and J by 3 bases, with 5 bases between. CDR1 is SGHTA and CDR2 is FQGNSA in the germline V gene. This CDR3 is built from 13 residues. Repertoires were generated with immunoSEQ multiplex PCR, while TCRdb's copy carries only in-frame clones and drops some. Here the sample spans some 14,000 clones, more than 70% being singletons. Sequenced material: CD4+ or CD8+ T cells sorted from blood, taken in a trial of the OX40 agonist ivuxolimab. The TCR sequence derives from an adult with an advanced solid tumor such as melanoma, head and neck, liver or kidney cancer. The chain couples TRBV7-2 to TRBJ2-3; D not certain. The CDR3 bases are TGTGCCAGCAGCTTAGTCCCTACAGATACGCAGTATTTT. Protein sequence: CASSLVPTDTQYF.